The rows below give T cell receptor beta chains drawn from one sample of a study of blood T cells in healthy people across ages. In TCRdb, the 5' RACE reads were re-called with MiXCR into one record per CDR3 protein. The sample includes roughly 2 million distinct CDR3 sequences, 49% of them seen just once. The specimen was blood. The receptors derive from a woman between 40 and 50 years old in good health. The CDR3 runs from the conserved cysteine through the conserved F or W. The D gene is left open where the match is weak. Not every row has a clone size; where given, it reads once, few, many or a size class.

clone_size	j_call	v_call	d_call	cdr3_length	cdr3_aa	cdr3_nt
.	TRBJ2-7	TRBV20-1	TRBD2	14	CSARVVGGAYEQYF	TGCAGTGCTAGAGTCGTGGGGGGGGCCTACGAGCAGTACTTC
.	TRBJ1-2	TRBV7-9	TRBD1	16	CASSSGQGSVVYGYTF	TGTGCCAGCAGCTCGGGACAGGGGAGCGTAGTCTATGGCTACACCTTC
.	TRBJ2-5	TRBV20-1	.	15	CSARDFSRGQETQYF	TGCAGTGCTAGAGATTTTTCGAGGGGACAAGAGACCCAGTACTTC
.	TRBJ2-7	TRBV6-5	.	12	CASFGPTYEQYF	TGTGCCAGCTTCGGGCCTACCTACGAGCAGTACTTC
.	TRBJ2-3	TRBV6-2/TRBV6-3	TRBD1	17	CASSYGLRGRMSDTQYF	TGTGCCAGCAGTTACGGTTTGAGGGGGCGCATGTCAGATACGCAGTATTTT
once	TRBJ1-5	TRBV6-6	.	13	CAGHHQVNQPQHF	TGTGCCGGCCATCATCAGGTTAATCAGCCCCAGCATTTT
.	TRBJ2-3	TRBV20-1	.	18	CSARDRFRGRAGSDTQYF	TGCAGTGCTAGAGATCGATTTCGTGGACGAGCGGGTTCAGATACGCAGTATTTT
.	TRBJ2-1	TRBV10-2	.	20	CASTDIQGLYGEGPGDEQFF	TGCGCCAGCACCGACATTCAAGGACTCTATGGGGAAGGTCCTGGGGATGAGCAGTTCTTC
.	TRBJ2-5	TRBV29-1	.	14	CSVRDRSRQETQYF	TGCAGCGTTAGGGACCGGTCCCGTCAAGAGACCCAGTACTTC
.	TRBJ2-7	TRBV24-1	TRBD2	18	CATSDPGLAASSYNEQYF	TGTGCCACCAGTGATCCGGGACTAGCGGCGAGCTCCTACAATGAGCAGTACTTC
few	TRBJ1-2	TRBV15	.	15	CATSPLRTANYGYTF	TGTGCCACCAGCCCTCTAAGGACAGCCAACTATGGCTACACCTTC
.	TRBJ1-4	TRBV30	.	14	CAWRLRCPNEKLFF	TGTGCCTGGAGGTTGAGGTGCCCTAATGAAAAACTGTTTTTT
.	TRBJ2-1	TRBV7-9	TRBD1	12	CASRDRAGEQFF	TGTGCCAGCAGGGACAGGGCCGGGGAGCAGTTCTTC
.	TRBJ2-5	TRBV5-1	TRBD1	14	CASSPGDSKETQYF	TGCGCCAGCAGCCCAGGGGACAGCAAAGAGACCCAGTACTTC
.	TRBJ2-7	TRBV6-5	TRBD2	15	CASSDPRRGYYEQYF	TGTGCCAGCAGTGACCCAAGGCGGGGGTACTACGAGCAGTACTTC
.	TRBJ2-1	TRBV4-3	TRBD2	16	CASSQDTSGTNNEQFF	TGCGCCAGCAGCCAAGACACTAGCGGGACTAACAATGAGCAGTTCTTC
once	TRBJ2-6	TRBV5-6	.	17	CASSFGGQFSGANVLTF	TGTGCCAGCAGCTTCGGGGGACAGTTCTCTGGGGCCAACGTCCTGACTTTC
.	TRBJ2-4	TRBV20-1	.	15	CSARGRILAKNIQYF	TGCAGTGCTAGAGGGCGGATCCTAGCCAAAAACATTCAGTACTTC
.	TRBJ2-5	TRBV27	TRBD2	18	CASKVGALAGAFQETQYF	TGTGCCAGCAAGGTGGGGGCACTAGCGGGGGCCTTCCAAGAGACCCAGTACTTC
.	TRBJ2-5	TRBV27	.	17	CASSFYSDRLVYNEQYF	TGTGCCAGCAGTTTCTACTCCGACCGACTAGTTTATAATGAGCAGTACTTC
few	TRBJ1-6	TRBV5-6	.	15	CASSRQEGRDSPLHF	TGTGCCAGCAGCCGACAGGAGGGGCGAGATTCACCCCTCCACTTT
.	TRBJ1-1	TRBV6-2/TRBV6-3	.	14	CASSQLGPLLGAFF	TGTGCCAGCAGCCAATTAGGGCCACTACTTGGAGCTTTCTTT
.	TRBJ1-1	TRBV20-1	.	13	CRMGGGRVTEAFF	TGCAGGATGGGAGGGGGTAGAGTCACCGAAGCTTTCTTT
.	TRBJ2-1	TRBV24-1	.	15	CATSDPRQGGNEQFF	TGTGCCACCAGTGATCCGAGACAGGGAGGCAATGAGCAGTTCTTC
.	TRBJ2-5	TRBV28	.	16	CASRFRGPGASGTQYF	TGTGCCAGCAGATTTCGGGGGCCGGGCGCTTCAGGGACCCAGTACTTC
few	TRBJ2-4	TRBV27	.	17	CASSLSIRGFVKNIQYF	TGTGCCAGCAGTTTATCGATCCGGGGGTTCGTCAAAAACATTCAGTACTTC
.	TRBJ2-3	TRBV7-2	TRBD2	16	CASSLVPSGVTDTQYF	TGTGCCAGCAGCTTAGTTCCTAGCGGGGTCACAGATACGCAGTATTTT
.	TRBJ2-7	TRBV4-1	.	17	CASSQVKVQGNSYEQYF	TGCGCCAGCAGCCAAGTGAAAGTTCAGGGTAACTCCTACGAGCAGTACTTC
.	TRBJ2-5	TRBV3-1	TRBD2	18	CASSLLETSGREEETQYF	TGTGCCAGCAGCCTCCTGGAGACTAGCGGCCGGGAGGAGGAGACCCAGTACTTC
few	TRBJ1-2	TRBV4-2	.	16	CASSQDPSPGGYGYTF	TGTGCCAGCAGCCAAGATCCCTCTCCGGGTGGCTATGGCTACACCTTC
.	TRBJ2-1	TRBV19	.	13	CASCGPPWNEQFF	TGTGCCAGCTGCGGACCGCCTTGGAATGAGCAGTTCTTC
.	TRBJ2-7	TRBV6-2/TRBV6-3	.	15	CASTQGRGISYEQYF	TGTGCCAGCACCCAGGGACGGGGGATATCCTACGAGCAGTACTTC
.	TRBJ2-7	TRBV2	TRBD2	14	CASRTSGVYNEQYF	TGTGCCAGCAGAACTAGCGGGGTTTACAATGAGCAGTACTTC
.	TRBJ2-1	TRBV29-1	.	13	CSVHPGSGETQFF	TGCAGCGTTCATCCGGGGTCAGGAGAGACCCAGTTCTTC
.	TRBJ2-3	TRBV12-3/TRBV12-4	.	14	CASSNNGGTDTQYF	TGTGCCAGCAGTAATAACGGGGGCACAGATACGCAGTATTTT
.	TRBJ1-5	TRBV6-5	.	13	CASRRTRDQPQHF	TGTGCCAGCAGGCGAACGAGGGATCAGCCCCAGCATTTT
few	TRBJ1-5	TRBV7-8	.	15	CASSLGPGRNQPQHF	TGTGCCAGCAGCTTAGGTCCAGGGCGTAATCAGCCCCAGCATTTT
few	TRBJ2-5	TRBV12-3/TRBV12-4	.	14	CASSLSSIQETQYF	TGTGCCAGCAGTTTAAGCTCGATCCAAGAGACCCAGTACTTC
.	TRBJ2-7	TRBV28	.	15	CASSLRSGGLLEQYF	TGTGCCAGCAGTTTACGGTCCGGGGGACTCTTGGAGCAGTACTTC
.	TRBJ2-7	TRBV2	.	13	CASSGAQSYEQYF	TGTGCCAGCAGTGGGGCCCAGTCCTACGAGCAGTACTTC
.	TRBJ2-5	TRBV10-3	.	14	CAIRMTRGQETQYF	TGTGCCATCAGGATGACAAGGGGGCAAGAGACCCAGTACTTC
.	TRBJ2-7	TRBV20-1	.	11	CSARLIYEQYF	TGCAGTGCTAGACTGATCTACGAGCAGTACTTC
.	TRBJ2-7	TRBV9	.	15	CASSVGGESSYEQYF	TGTGCCAGCAGCGTAGGGGGGGAGAGCTCCTACGAGCAGTACTTC
.	TRBJ1-4	TRBV7-8	.	16	CASSLGIGVANEKLFF	TGTGCCAGCAGCTTAGGTATCGGAGTGGCTAATGAAAAACTGTTTTTT
many	TRBJ2-1	TRBV9	.	13	CASSVDSYNEQFF	TGTGCCAGCAGCGTTGACAGCTACAATGAGCAGTTCTTC
few	TRBJ1-5	TRBV3-1	.	13	CASSQDRYQPQHF	TGTGCCAGCAGCCAAGATAGGTATCAGCCCCAGCATTTT
.	TRBJ2-1	TRBV5-1	TRBD2	15	CASSPRTSGFNEQFF	TGCGCCAGCAGCCCCCGGACTAGCGGATTCAATGAGCAGTTCTTC
.	TRBJ2-1	TRBV5-1	TRBD1	14	CASSSDRAGGEQFF	TGCGCCAGCAGCTCGGACAGGGCAGGGGGAGAGCAGTTCTTC